The text below deals with one T cell receptor beta chain. Antigen unknown. V was pared by 6 bases and J by 2 bases, with 15 bases between. This CDR3 has 14 residues. Looked up from germline, CDR1 is SGHNT and CDR2 is YYREEE (reference sequence). The repertoire was sequenced with immunoSEQ multiplex PCR; TCRdb's copy has only in-frame clones and lacks some. The sample includes about 200,000 clones, 72% of them seen just once. These data originate in a study of cytotoxic CD8 clonotypes in ibrutinib-treated CLL. Study-level points and caveats: Clonality increased at ibrutinib response and stayed stable in sustained remission. At progression, however, it fell back toward baseline. Public clonotypes, rarely seen, contracted or held steady on treatment.

The specimen was PBMCs, collected after 24 months of ibrutinib treatment. The V call is TRBV5-4, the J call TRBJ2-7, with no clear D. The TCR sequence derives from a human donor with chronic lymphocytic leukemia. CDR3 protein: CASTIDADPYEQYF. CDR3 coding DNA: TGTGCCAGCACCATAGATGCCGACCCCTACGAGCAGTACTTC.